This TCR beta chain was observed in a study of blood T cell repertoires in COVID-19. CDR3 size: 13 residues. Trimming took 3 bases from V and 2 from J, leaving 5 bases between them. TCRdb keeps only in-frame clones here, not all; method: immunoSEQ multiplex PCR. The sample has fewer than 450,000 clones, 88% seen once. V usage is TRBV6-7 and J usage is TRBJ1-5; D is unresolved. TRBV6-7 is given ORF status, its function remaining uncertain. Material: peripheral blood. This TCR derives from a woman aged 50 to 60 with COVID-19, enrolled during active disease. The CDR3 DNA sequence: TGTGCCAGCAGTTATACGGGCAATCAGCCCCAGCATTTT. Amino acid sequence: CASSYTGNQPQHF.